This entry concerns a single T cell receptor beta chain. The data derive from a study of T cells in Graves' hyperthyroidism and ophthalmopathy. Germline V CDR1 and CDR2: SGHKS, YYEKEE (reference sequence). V lost 1 base to trimming and J lost 3 bases, with 7 bases between them. This CDR3 contains 13 residues. The TCR beta CDR3 regions underwent amplification using RNA transcripts as the source. When the TCR CDR3 underwent first-round RT-PCR, the HTBI primer set was used. TCRdb re-called the multiplex PCR reads with MiXCR, one entry per CDR3 protein. Of hundreds of thousands of distinct CDR3 sequences listed, 20% are singletons.

This chain joins TRBV5-5 and TRBJ2-5; TRBD2 might be the D (5 bases). The sample taken for sequencing was blood. The TCR was taken from a man in his forties with Graves' ophthalmopathy. The CDR3 region has the DNA TGTGCCAGCAGCTTGCTGGAGGAAGAGACCCAGTACTTC. This codes for CASSLLEEETQYF.